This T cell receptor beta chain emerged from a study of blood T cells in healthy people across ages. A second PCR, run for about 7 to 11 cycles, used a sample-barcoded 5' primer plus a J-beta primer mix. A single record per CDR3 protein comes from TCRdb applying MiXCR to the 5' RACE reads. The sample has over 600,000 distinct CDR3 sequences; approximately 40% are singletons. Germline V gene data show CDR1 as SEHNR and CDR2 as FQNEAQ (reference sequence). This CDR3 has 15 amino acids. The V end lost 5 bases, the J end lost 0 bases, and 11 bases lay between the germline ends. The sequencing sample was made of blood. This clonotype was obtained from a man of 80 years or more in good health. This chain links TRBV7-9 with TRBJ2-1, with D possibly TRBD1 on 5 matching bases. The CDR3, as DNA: TGTGCCAGCAGCGAACAGGTTAGCTCCTACAATGAGCAGTTCTTC. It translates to CASSEQVSSYNEQFF. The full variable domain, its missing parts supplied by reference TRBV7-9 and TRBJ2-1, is DTGVSQNPRHKITKRGQNVTFRCDPISEHNRLYWYRQTLGQGPEFLTYFQNEAQLEKSRLLSDRFSAERPKGSFSTLEIQRTEQGDSAMYLCASSEQVSSYNEQFFGPGTRLTVL.